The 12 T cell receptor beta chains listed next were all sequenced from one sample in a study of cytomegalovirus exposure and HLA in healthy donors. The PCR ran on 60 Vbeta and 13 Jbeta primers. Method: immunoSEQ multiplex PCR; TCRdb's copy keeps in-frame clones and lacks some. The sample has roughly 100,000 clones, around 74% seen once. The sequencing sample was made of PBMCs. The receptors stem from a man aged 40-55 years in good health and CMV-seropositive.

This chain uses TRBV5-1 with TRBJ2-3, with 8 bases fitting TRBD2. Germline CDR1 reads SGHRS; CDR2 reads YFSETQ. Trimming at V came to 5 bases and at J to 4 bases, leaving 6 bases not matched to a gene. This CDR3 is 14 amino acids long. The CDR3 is CASSKSGGSDTQYF. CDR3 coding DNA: TGCGCCAGCAGTAAAAGCGGGGGATCAGATACGCAGTATTTT.

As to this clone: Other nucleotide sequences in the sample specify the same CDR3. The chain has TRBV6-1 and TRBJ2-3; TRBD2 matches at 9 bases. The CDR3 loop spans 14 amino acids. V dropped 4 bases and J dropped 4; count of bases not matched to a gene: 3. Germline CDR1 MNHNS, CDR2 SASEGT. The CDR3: CASSAAGGPDTQYF. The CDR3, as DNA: TGTGCCAGCAGTGCAGCGGGAGGCCCAGATACGCAGTATTTT.

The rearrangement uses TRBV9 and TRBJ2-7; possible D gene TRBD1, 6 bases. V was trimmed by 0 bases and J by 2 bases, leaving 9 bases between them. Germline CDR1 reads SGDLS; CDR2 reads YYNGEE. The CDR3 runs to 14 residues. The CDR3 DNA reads TGTGCCAGCAGCGTAGCAGGGGCAGCCTACGAGCAGTACTTC. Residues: CASSVAGAAYEQYF.

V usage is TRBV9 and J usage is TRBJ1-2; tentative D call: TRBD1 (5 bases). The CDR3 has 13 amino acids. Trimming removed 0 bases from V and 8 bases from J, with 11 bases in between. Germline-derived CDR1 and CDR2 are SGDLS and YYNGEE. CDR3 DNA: TGTGCCAGCAGCGTAGGGCCGGGGGGGGGCTACACCTTC. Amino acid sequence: CASSVGPGGGYTF.

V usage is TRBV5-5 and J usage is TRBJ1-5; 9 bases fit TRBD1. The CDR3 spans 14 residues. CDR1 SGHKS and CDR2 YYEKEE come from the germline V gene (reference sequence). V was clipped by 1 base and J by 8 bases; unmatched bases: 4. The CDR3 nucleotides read TGTGCCAGCAGCTTGACAGGGGGCGAGAAGCCCCAGCATTTT. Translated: CASSLTGGEKPQHF.

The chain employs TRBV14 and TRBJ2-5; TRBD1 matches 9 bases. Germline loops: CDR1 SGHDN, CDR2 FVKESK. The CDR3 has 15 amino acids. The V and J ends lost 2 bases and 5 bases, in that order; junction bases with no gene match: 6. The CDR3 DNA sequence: TGTGCCAGCAGCCAACCGGGACAGGGAGCCGAGACCCAGTACTTC. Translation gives CASSQPGQGAETQYF.

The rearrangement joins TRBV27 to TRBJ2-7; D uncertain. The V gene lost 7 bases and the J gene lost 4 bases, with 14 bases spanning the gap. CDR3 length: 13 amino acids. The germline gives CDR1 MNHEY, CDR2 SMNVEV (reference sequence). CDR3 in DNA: TGTGCCAGCAAGGCCGGGTCTAATTACGAGCAGTACTTC. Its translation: CASKAGSNYEQYF.

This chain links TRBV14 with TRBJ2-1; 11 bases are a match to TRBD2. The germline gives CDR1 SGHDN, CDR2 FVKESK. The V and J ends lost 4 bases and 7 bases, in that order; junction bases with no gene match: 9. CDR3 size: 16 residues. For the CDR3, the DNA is TGTGCCAGCAGCCGAACTAGCGGGAGAGGAATGAATGAGCAGTTCTTC. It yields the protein CASSRTSGRGMNEQFF.

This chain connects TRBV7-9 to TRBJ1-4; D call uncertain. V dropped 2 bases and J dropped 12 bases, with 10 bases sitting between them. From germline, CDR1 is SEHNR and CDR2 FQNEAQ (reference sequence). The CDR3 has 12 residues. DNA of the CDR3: TGTGCCAGCAGCTTAAATCGGGGAGAACTGTTTTTT. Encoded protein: CASSLNRGELFF.

The CDR3 coding sequence is TGTGCCACCTCGGACAGGCCTAATGAAAAACTGTTTTTT. Amino acids: CATSDRPNEKLFF. The chain joins TRBV6-5 to TRBJ1-4; TRBD1 aligns across 7 bases. Germline CDR1 MNHEY, CDR2 SVGAGI. The CDR3 sequence is 13 residues long. The ends lost 10 bases at V and 3 bases at J; junction bases unmatched: 5.

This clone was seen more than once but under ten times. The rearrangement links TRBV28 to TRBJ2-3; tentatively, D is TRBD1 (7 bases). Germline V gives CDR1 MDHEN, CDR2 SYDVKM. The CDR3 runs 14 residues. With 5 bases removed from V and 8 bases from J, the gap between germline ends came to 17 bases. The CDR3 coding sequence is TGTGCCAGCAGTCCCCCCCACAGGGGAGGTACGCAGTATTTT. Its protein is CASSPPHRGGTQYF.

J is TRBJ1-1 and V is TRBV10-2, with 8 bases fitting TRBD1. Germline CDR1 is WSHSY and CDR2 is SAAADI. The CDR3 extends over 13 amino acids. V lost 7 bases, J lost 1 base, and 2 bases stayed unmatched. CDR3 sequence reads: CASKQGANTEAFF. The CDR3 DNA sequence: TGCGCCAGCAAGCAGGGGGCGAACACTGAAGCTTTCTTT.